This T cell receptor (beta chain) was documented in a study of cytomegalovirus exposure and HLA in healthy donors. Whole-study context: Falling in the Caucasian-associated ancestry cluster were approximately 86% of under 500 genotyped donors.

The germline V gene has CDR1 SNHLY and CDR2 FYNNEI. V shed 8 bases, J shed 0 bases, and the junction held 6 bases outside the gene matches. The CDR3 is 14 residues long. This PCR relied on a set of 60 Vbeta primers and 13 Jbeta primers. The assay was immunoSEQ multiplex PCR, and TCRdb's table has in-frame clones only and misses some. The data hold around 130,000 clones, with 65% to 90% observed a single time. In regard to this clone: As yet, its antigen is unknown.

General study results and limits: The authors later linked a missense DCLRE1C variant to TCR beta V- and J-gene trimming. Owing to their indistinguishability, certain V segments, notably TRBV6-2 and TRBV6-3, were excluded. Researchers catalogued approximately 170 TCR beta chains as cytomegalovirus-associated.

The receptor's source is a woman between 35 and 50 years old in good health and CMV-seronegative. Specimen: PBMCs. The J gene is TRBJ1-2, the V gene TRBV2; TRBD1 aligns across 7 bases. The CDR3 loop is CASARQGTNYGYTF. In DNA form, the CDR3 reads TGTGCCAGCGCTCGACAGGGAACTAACTATGGCTACACCTTC.